This TCR beta chain was sequenced for a study of spatial heterogeneity in lung cancer (dated by TCRdb to about 2019). Background on the whole study: Beta-chain transcripts were consistently detected in greater numbers than alpha-chain transcripts, which likely reflected higher beta-chain transcript abundance. In tumor regions, TCR transcript counts showed a strong correlation with a T cell transcriptional module score derived from matched bulk RNA-seq. In the raw uncorrected reads, each unique combination of TCR and UMI appeared more than ten times on average. In non-small cell lung cancer, the study made a quantitative comparison of TCR alpha and beta repertoires among multiple tumor regions, matched nontumor lung and blood. TCR repertoire features were related to nonsynonymous mutation counts determined by whole-exome sequencing of tumor tissue. At surgery, both alpha and beta chains were TCR-sequenced in 200 to 250 tumor regions, fewer than 85 matched nontumor lung samples and a few dozen PBMC samples.

The receptor library was made with 5' RACE. TCRdb names NextSeq 500 as the instrument used. In the TCR library protocol, a unique molecular identifier was attached to each TCR cDNA molecule so that PCR and sequencing errors could be corrected. Concerning the study's data processing: TCR identification, UMI-based error correction and CDR3 extraction were performed with Decombinator tools. Expanded TCRs were defined as those above a frequency of 2 per 1,000, corresponding to the top 1% of the tumor frequency distribution. Expanded tumor TCRs statistically deemed absent (corrected P<0.05) from at least one tumor region were classed as regional, and all other expanded tumor TCRs were classed as ubiquitous. Renyi diversity was calculated using the R vegan package after each repertoire was subsampled 100 times to 5,000 TCRs. CDR3 similarity networks were built from amino acid triplet string-kernel similarity, with CDR3s being connected when pairwise similarity was above 0.82. The raw public data were reprocessed by TCRdb itself: fastp quality trimming at Q25, MiXCR clonotype calling, in-frame beta chains only. A single entry per CDR3 protein holds the most common genes and DNA from its merged rows. For this entry, the V and J calls and clone size follow TCRdb and not the study's own pipeline. In this sample the table shows more than 2,500 distinct CDR3 sequences, 45% to 55% of which occur a single time. Around two thirds of the sample belongs to the ten largest clones.

The sample's time point label is to be understood as: sample taken at primary tumor resection. Samples were obtained from about 75 patients with early-stage, untreated non-small cell lung cancer from the lung TRACERx cohort. TCR sequencing used whole RNA extracted from tumor and nontumor lung tissue, or from cryopreserved PBMC samples, without cell sorting. Only patients with enough RNA available from two or more tumor regions were chosen for TCR sequencing. A lung pathologist reviewed the tumor and adjacent nontumor lung specimens before the specimens were selected. This clonotype has a handful of counts. Its antigen is still unknown. No base quality values were provided; no much bigger clone lies one nucleotide off. Study-level results and caveats: The count of ubiquitous expanded TCRs correlated with the count of ubiquitous nonsynonymous mutations, and the count of regional expanded TCRs correlated with the count of regional nonsynonymous mutations. The number of expanded intratumoral alpha and beta TCRs correlated with the tumor nonsynonymous mutation count. Confirming at a functional level the hypothesis that regional TCRs recognize regional mutations was considered to require additional single-cell paired TCR alpha and beta sequencing. TCR-seq coverage of tumor T cells was estimated at only approximately 7% for alpha chains and roughly 13% for beta chains.

V loses 0 bases of germline sequence and J loses 7 bases, and the interval between the two ends is 21 bases. Inclusive of the bounding cysteine and phenylalanine, the CDR3 is 17 residues long. The read is trimmed to its CDR3 DNA, 51 bases read in frame from base 1. The germline V gene sets CDR1 to MNHEY and CDR2 to SVGEGT. This clonotype was sampled from a male donor with early-stage non-small cell lung cancer. The material sequenced was lung tumor tissue, taken at surgery. The receptor chain draws on TRBV6-2 or TRBV6-3 and TRBJ1-2; TRBD1 is a possible D gene, resting on 6 matching bases. The sequenced DNA: TGTGCCAGCAGTTACTCACAGGGAGACCGCTTTGTTGGTGGCTACACCTTC. This translates into CASSYSQGDRFVGGYTF.